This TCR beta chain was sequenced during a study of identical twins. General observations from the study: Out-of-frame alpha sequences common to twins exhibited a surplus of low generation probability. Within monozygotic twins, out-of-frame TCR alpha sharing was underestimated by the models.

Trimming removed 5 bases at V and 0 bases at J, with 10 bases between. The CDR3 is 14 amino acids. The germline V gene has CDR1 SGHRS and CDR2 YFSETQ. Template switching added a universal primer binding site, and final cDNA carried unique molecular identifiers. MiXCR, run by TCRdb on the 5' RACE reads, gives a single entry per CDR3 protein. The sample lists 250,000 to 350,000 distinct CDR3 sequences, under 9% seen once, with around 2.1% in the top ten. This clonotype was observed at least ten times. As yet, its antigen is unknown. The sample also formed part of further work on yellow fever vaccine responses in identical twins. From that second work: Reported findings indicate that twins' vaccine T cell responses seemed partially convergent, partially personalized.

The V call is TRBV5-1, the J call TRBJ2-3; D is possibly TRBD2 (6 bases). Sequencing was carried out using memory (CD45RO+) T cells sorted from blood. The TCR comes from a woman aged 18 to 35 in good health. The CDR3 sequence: CASRAGTSTDTQYF. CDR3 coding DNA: TGCGCCAGCAGGGCCGGGACTAGCACAGATACGCAGTATTTT.